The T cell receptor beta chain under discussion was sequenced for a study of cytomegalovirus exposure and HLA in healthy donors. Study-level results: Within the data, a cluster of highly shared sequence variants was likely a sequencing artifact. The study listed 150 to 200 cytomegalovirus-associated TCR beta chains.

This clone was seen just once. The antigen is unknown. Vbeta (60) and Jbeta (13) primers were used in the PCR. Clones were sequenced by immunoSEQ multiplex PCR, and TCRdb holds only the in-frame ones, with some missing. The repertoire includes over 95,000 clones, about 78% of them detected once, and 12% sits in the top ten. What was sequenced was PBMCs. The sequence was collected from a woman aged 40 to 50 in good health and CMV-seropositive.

CDR3 DNA: TGTGCCAGCAGCCTTAGAGACAGCTACGAGCAGTACTTC. Protein product: CASSLRDSYEQYF. V gene TRBV7-9 combines with J gene TRBJ2-7, with a tentative D call TRBD1 (5 bases). The CDR3 is 13 residues long. Germline V CDR1 and CDR2: SEHNR, FQNEAQ (reference sequence). The V end was cut by 5 bases, the J end by 3 bases, with 11 bases between.